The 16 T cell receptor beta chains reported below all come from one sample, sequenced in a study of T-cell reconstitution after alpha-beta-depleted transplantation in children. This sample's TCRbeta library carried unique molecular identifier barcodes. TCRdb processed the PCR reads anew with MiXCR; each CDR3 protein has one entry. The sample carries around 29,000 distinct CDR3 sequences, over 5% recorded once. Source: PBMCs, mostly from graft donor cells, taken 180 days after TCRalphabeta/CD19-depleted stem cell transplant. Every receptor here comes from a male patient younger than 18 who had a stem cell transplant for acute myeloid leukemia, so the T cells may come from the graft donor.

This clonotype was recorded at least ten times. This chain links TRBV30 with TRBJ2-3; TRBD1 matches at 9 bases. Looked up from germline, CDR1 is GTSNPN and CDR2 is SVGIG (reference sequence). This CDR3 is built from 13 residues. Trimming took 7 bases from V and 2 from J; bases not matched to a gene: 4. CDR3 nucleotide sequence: TGTGCCTTGACAGGGGGAGTCACAGATACGCAGTATTTT. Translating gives CALTGGVTDTQYF.

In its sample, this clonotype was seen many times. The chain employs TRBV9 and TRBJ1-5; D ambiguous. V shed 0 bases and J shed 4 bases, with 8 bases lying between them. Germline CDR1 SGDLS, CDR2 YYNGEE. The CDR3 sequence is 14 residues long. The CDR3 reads CASSVAVSNQPQHF. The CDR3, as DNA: TGTGCCAGCAGCGTAGCGGTGTCTAATCAGCCCCAGCATTTT.

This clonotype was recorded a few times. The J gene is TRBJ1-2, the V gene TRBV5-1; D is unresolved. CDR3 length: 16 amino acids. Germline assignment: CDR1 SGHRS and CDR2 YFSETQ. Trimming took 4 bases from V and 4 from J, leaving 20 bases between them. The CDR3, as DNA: TGCGCCAGCAGCACGGAGACCCGGGGAGGTCCCTATGGCTACACCTTC. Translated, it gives CASSTETRGGPYGYTF. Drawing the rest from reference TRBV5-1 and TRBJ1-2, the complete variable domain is KAGVTQTPRYLIKTRGQQVTLSCSPISGHRSVSWYQQTPGQGLQFLFEYFSETQRNKGNFPGRFSGRQFSNSRSEMNVSTLELGDSALYLCASSTETRGGPYGYTFGSGTRLTVV.

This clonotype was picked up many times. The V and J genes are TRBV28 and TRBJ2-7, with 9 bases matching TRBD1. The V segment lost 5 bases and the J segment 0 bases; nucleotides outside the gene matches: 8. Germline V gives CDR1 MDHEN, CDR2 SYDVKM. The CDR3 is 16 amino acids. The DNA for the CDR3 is TGTGCCAGCAGTGCCCCCCCGGGACAGGGCTCCTACGAGCAGTACTTC. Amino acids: CASSAPPGQGSYEQYF. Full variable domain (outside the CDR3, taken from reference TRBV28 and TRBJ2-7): DVKVTQSSRYLVKRTGEKVFLECVQDMDHENMFWYRQDPGLGLRLIYFSYDVKMKEKGDIPEGYSVSREKKERFSLILESASTNQTSMYLCASSAPPGQGSYEQYFGPGTRLTVT.

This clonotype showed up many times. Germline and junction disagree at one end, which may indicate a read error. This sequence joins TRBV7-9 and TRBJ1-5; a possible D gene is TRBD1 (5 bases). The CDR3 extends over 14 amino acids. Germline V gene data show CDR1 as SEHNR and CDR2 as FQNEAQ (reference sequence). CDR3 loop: CASSRKGSKQPQHF. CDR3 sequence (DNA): TGTGCCAGCAGCAGAAAGGGGAGCAAACAGCCCCAGCATTTT.

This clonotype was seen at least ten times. The CDR3 reads CASSLRGGRSYEQYF. For the CDR3, the DNA is TGTGCCAGCAGCTTAAGGGGCGGGAGGTCCTACGAGCAGTACTTC. J is TRBJ2-7 and V is TRBV7-3; 8 bases agree with TRBD2. The CDR3 length is 15 residues. V trimming: 1 base; J trimming: 1 base; junction bases outside the gene matches: 3. Looked up from germline, CDR1 is SGHTA and CDR2 is FQGTGA.

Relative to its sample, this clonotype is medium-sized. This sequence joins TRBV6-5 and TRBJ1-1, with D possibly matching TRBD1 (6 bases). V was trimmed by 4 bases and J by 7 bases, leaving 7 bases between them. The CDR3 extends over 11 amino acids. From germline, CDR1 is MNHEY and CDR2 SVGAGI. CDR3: CASSWGLEAFF. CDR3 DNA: TGTGCCAGCAGTTGGGGGCTTGAAGCTTTCTTT.

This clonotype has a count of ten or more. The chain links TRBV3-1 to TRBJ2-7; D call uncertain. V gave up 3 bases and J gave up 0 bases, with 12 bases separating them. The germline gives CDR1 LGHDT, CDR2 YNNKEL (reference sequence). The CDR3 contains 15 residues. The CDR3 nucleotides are TGTGCCAGCAGCCAGGGGTTGGCCCACTCCTACGAGCAGTACTTC. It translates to CASSQGLAHSYEQYF.

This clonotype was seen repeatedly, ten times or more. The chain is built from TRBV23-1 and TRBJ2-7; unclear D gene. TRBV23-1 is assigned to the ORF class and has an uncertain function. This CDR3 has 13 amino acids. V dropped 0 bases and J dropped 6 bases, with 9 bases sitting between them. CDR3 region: CASSQSRPGEQYF. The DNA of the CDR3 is TGCGCCAGCAGTCAATCGAGACCGGGCGAGCAGTACTTC.

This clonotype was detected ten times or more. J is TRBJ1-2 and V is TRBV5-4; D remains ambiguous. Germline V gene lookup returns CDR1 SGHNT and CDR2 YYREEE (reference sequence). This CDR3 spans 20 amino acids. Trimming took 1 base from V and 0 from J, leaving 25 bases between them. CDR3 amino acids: CASSLSLQTLTVPPNYGYTF. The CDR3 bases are TGTGCCAGCAGCTTGTCCTTGCAGACACTTACAGTTCCCCCTAACTATGGCTACACCTTC.

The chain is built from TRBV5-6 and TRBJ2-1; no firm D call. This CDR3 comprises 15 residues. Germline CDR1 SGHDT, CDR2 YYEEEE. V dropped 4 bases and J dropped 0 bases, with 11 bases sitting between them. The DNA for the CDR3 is TGTGCCAGCAGCCCCGGGTTCATCTCCTACAATGAGCAGTTCTTC. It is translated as CASSPGFISYNEQFF.

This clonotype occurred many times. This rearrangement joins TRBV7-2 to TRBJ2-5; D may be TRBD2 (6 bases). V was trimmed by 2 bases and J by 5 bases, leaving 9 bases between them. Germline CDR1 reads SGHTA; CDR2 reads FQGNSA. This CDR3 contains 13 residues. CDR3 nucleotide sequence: TGTGCCAGCAGCTTAACAGGAGGGGAGACCCAGTACTTC. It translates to CASSLTGGETQYF.

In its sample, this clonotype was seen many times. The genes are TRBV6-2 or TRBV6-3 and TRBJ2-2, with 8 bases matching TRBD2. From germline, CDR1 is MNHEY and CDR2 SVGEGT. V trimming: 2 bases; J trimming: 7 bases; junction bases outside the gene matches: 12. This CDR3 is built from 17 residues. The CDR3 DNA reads TGTGCCAGCAGTTACCCCTTTAGCGGGACTGGGCACGGGGAGCTGTTTTTT. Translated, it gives CASSYPFSGTGHGELFF.

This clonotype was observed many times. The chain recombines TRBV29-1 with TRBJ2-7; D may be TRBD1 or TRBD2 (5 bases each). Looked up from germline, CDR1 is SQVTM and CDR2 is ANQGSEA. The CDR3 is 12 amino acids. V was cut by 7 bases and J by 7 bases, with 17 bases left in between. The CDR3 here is CSGGSGTREQYF. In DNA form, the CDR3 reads TGCAGCGGCGGATCCGGGACGAGGGAGCAGTACTTC.

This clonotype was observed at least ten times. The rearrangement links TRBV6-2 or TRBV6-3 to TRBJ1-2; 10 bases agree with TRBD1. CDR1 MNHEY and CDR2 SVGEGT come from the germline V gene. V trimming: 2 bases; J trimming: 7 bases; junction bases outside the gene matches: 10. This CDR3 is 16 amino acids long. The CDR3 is CASSYPWGQGPIGYTF. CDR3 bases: TGTGCCAGCAGTTACCCCTGGGGACAGGGGCCTATTGGCTACACCTTC.

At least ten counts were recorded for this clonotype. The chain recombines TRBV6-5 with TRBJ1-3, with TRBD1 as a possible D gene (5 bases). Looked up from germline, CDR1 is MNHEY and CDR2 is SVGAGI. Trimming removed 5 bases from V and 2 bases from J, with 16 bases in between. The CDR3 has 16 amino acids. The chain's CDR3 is CASSHREGSPGNTIYF. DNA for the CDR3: TGTGCCAGCAGTCACCGGGAGGGGAGCCCTGGAAACACCATATATTTT.